The clone carrying this T cell receptor (beta chain) has more than one count but fewer than ten. Its antigen remains unknown. The CDR3 runs 15 residues. Deletions cut 3 bases from V and 3 bases from J, with 11 bases between. The sample is drawn from a study of T cells in Graves' hyperthyroidism and ophthalmopathy. Amplification yielded TCR beta CDR3 regions, with RNA transcripts as the source. In the first-round RT-PCR of the TCR CDR3, the HTBI primer set was used. TCRdb processed the multiplex PCR reads anew with MiXCR; each CDR3 protein has one entry. The table has about 350,000 distinct CDR3 sequences, about 15% seen once. Newly diagnosed hyperthyroidism patients aged 18 to 65 years had disease lasting under 2 months. Reasons for excluding patients were uncontrolled infection, other autoimmune disease, pregnancy or lactation. Study-level findings and limits: The model predicted ophthalmopathy a median around six months before onset. Ophthalmopathy and stable hyperthyroidism were separated by a 13 V-J model.

This chain uses TRBV12-3 or TRBV12-4 with TRBJ2-2; D not resolved. The receptor was derived from a woman aged 30 to 39 with Graves' hyperthyroidism. The sequencing input was blood. The CDR3 nucleotides are TGTGCCAGCAGTTTCTCGGACCCGGACACCGGGGAGCTGTTTTTT. Encoded protein: CASSFSDPDTGELFF.